Sequencing of this T cell receptor beta chain was carried out in a study of blood T cell repertoires in COVID-19. Study-wide context: Nucleic acid was either cDNA or gDNA, and it came from T cells, B-cell-depleted T cells, or PBMCs.

Germline V gene sequence: CDR1 MNHEY, CDR2 SVGAGI. The CDR3 loop spans 14 amino acids. The junction had 6 bases not matched to a gene; V was cut back by 2 bases and J by 6 bases. Profiling relied on immunoSEQ multiplex PCR, and the TCRdb table lists in-frame clones only, not all of them. The table has around 400,000 clones, about 88% seen once. Enrollees, about 18 to 89 years old, lived in approximately 25 US areas. This TCR was sampled from a woman between 18 and 30 years old who had been exposed to COVID-19. Specimen: PBMCs or T cells enriched from blood (not recorded which). This sequence joins TRBV6-5 and TRBJ1-2; 7 bases agree with TRBD1. DNA for the CDR3: TGTGCCAGCAGTTACCAGGGGGTTAGGGATGGCTACACCTTC. Its translation is CASSYQGVRDGYTF.